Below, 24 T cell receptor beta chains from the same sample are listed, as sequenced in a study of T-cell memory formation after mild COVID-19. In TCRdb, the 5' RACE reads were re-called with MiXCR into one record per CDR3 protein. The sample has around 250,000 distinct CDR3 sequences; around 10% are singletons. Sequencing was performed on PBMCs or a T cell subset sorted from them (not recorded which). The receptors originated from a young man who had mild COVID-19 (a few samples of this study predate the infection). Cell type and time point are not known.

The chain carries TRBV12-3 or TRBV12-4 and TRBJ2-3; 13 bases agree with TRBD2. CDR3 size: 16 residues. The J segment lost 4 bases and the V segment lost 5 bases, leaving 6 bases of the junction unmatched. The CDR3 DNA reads TGTGCCAGCAGTCCCGGGACTAGCGGGGCCTCAGATACGCAGTATTTT. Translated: CASSPGTSGASDTQYF.

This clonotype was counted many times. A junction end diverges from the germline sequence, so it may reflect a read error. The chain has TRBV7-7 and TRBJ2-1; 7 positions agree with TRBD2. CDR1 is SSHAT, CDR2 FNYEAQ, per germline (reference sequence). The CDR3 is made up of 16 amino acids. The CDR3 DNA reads TGTGCTAGCAGCCGATTAGCGGGCGGCTCCTACAATGAGCAGTTCTTC. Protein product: CASSRLAGGSYNEQFF.

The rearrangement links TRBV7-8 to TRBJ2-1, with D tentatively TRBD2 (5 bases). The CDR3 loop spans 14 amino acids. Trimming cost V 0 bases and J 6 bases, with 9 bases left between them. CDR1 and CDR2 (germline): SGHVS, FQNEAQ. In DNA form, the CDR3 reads TGTGCCAGCAGCTTAGCGGTCCGGGGCAATGAGCAGTTCTTC. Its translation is CASSLAVRGNEQFF.

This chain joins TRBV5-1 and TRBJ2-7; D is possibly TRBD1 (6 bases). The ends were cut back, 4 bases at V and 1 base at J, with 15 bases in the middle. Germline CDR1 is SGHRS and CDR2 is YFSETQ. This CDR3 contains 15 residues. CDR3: CASSTTGLRSYEQYF. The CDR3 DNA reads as TGCGCCAGCAGCACTACAGGGCTTCGATCCTACGAGCAGTACTTC. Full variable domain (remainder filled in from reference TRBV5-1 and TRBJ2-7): KAGVTQTPRYLIKTRGQQVTLSCSPISGHRSVSWYQQTPGQGLQFLFEYFSETQRNKGNFPGRFSGRQFSNSRSEMNVSTLELGDSALYLCASSTTGLRSYEQYFGPGTRLTVT.

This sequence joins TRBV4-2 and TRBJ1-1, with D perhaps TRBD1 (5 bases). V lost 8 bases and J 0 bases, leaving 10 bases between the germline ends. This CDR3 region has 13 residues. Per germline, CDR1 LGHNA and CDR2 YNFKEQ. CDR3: CASESTVNTEAFF. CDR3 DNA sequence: TGTGCCAGCGAGTCGACAGTGAACACTGAAGCTTTCTTT.

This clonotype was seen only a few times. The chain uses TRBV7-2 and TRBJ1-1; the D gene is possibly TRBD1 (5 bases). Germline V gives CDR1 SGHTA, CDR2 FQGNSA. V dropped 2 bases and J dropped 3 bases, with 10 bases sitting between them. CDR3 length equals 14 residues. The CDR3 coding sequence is TGTGCCAGCAGCTTAAGAGGGGAGGACACTGAAGCTTTCTTT. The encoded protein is CASSLRGEDTEAFF.

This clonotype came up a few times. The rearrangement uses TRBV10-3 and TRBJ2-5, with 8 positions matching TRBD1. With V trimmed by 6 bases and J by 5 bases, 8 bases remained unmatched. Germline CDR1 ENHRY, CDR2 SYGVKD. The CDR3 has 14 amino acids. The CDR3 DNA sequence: TGTGCCATCAGAGGACAGGGAGTCAAGGAGACCCAGTACTTC. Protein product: CAIRGQGVKETQYF.

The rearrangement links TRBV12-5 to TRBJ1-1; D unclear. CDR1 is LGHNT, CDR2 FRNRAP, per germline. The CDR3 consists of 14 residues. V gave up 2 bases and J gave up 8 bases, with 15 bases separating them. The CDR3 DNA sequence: TGTGCTAGTGGTTTGACGACGGCGATCTACGAAGCTTTCTTT. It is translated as CASGLTTAIYEAFF.

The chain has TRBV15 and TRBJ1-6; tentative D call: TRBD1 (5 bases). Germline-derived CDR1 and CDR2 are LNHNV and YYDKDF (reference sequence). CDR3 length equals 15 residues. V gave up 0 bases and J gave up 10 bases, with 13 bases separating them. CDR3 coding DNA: TGTGCCACCAGCAGAGAAGTGGGGGGAGGATCACCCCTCCACTTT. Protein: CATSREVGGGSPLHF.

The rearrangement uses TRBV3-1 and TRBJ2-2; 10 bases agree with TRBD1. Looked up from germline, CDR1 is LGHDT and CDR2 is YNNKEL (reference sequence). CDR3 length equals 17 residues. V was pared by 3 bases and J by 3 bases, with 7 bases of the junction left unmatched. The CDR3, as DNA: TGTGCCAGCAGCCACACCGGGACAGGGGCGGACACCGGGGAGCTGTTTTTT. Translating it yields CASSHTGTGADTGELFF.

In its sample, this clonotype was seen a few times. This chain's CDR3 is CSANYGGATDTQYF. Written as DNA, the CDR3 is TGCAGTGCTAATTACGGGGGGGCCACAGATACGCAGTATTTT. The genes are TRBV20-1 and TRBJ2-3; 8 bases agree with TRBD2. This CDR3 has 14 residues. After removal of 4 bases from V and 2 bases from J, the junction contained 5 bases not matched to a gene. Germline loops: CDR1 DFQATT, CDR2 SNEGSKA (reference sequence).

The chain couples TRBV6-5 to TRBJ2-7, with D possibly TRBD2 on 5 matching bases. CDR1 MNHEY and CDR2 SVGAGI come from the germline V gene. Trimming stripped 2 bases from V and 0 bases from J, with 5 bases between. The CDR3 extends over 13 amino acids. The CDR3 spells CASSYDYSYEQYF. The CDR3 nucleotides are TGTGCCAGCAGTTACGACTACTCCTACGAGCAGTACTTC.

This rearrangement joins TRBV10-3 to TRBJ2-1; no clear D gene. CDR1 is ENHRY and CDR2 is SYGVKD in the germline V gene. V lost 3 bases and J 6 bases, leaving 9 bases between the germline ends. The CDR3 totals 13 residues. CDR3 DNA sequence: TGTGCCATCAGTGATACATTAATCAATGAGCAGTTCTTC. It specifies CAISDTLINEQFF.

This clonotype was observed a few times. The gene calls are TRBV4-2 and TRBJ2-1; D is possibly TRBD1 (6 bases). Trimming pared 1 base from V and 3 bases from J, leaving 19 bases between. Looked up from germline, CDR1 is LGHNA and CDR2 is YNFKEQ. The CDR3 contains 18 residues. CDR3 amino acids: CASSQGQPTGRDYNEQFF. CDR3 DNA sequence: TGTGCCAGCAGCCAAGGTCAACCAACAGGGAGAGACTACAATGAGCAGTTCTTC.

CDR3 nucleotide sequence: TGTGCCAGCAGCCGGCCGGGACAGGGGGCGCGGGCTTTCTTT. Amino acids: CASSRPGQGARAFF. The V gene is TRBV7-2, the J gene TRBJ1-1, with 12 nucleotides matching TRBD1. This CDR3 region has 14 residues. Germline trimming cut 5 bases from V and 11 bases from J; bases unmatched to any gene: 9. Germline CDR1 reads SGHTA; CDR2 reads FQGNSA.

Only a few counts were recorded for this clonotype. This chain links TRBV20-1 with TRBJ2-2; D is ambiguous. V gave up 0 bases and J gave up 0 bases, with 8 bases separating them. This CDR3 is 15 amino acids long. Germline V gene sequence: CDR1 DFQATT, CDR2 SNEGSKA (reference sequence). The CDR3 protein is CSARELEANTGELFF. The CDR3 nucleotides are TGCAGTGCTAGAGAGCTCGAAGCGAACACCGGGGAGCTGTTTTTT.

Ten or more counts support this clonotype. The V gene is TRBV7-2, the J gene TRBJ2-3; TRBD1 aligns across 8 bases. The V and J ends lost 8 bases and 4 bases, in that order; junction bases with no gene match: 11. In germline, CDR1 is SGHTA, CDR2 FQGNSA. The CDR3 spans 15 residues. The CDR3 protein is CASCQRDRRSDTQYF. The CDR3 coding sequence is TGTGCCAGCTGCCAAAGGGACAGGAGGTCAGATACGCAGTATTTT.

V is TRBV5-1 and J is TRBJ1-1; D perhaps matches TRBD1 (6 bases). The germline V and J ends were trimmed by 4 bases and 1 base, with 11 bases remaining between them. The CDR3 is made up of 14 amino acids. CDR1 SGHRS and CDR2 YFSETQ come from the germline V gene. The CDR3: CASSMGHPNTEAFF. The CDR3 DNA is TGCGCCAGCAGCATGGGACATCCGAACACTGAAGCTTTCTTT.

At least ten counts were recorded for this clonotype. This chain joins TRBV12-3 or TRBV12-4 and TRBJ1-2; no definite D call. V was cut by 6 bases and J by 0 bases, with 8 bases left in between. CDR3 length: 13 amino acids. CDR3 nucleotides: TGTGCCAGCAGGTCGGCCCCTAACTATGGCTACACCTTC. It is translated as CASRSAPNYGYTF.

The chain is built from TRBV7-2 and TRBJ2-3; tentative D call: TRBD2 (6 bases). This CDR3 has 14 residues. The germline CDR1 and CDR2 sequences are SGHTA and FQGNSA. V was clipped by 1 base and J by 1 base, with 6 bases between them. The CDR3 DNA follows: TGTGCCAGCAGCTTAGAGCGGGGCACAGATACGCAGTATTTT. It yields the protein CASSLERGTDTQYF.

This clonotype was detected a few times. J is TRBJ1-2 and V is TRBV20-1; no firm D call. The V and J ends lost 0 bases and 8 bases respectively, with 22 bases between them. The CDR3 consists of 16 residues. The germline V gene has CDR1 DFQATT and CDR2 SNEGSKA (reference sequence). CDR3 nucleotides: TGCAGTGCTAGAGATCGATCAGACTGGGTTACAGCAGGCTACACCTTC. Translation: CSARDRSDWVTAGYTF.

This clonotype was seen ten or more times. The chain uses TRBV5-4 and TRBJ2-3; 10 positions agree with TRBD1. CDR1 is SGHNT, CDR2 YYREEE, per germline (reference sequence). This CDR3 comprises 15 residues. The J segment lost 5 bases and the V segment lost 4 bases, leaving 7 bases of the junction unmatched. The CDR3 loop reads CASSGTGTGEDTQYF. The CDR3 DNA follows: TGTGCCAGCAGCGGAACCGGGACAGGGGAAGATACGCAGTATTTT.

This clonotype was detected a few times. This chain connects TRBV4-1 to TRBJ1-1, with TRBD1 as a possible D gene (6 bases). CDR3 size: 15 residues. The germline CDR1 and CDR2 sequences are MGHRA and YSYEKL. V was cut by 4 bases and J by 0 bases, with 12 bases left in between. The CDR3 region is CASSRPDRMNTEAFF. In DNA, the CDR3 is TGCGCCAGCAGCCGACCGGACAGAATGAACACTGAAGCTTTCTTT.

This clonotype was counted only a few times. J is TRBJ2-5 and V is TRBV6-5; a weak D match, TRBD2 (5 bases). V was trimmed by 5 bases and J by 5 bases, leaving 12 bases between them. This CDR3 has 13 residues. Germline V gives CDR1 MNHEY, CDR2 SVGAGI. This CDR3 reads CASSPGEPETQYF. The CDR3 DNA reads TGTGCCAGCAGTCCCGGGGAGCCGGAGACCCAGTACTTC.